The next 3 T cell receptor beta chains were all read from a single sample in a study of blood T cell repertoires in COVID-19. Measured with immunoSEQ multiplex PCR; TCRdb has only the in-frame clones, and not every one. The profile shows under 200,000 clones, 88% of them singletons. Sequencing used PBMCs or T cells enriched from blood (not recorded which). These receptors were taken from a woman aged 45-65 years who had recovered from COVID-19.

J is TRBJ1-1 and V is TRBV15, with TRBD1 identical over 8 bases. V lost 6 bases and J lost 3; bases outside the gene matches: 9. There are 15 residues in the CDR3. Germline CDR1 LNHNV, CDR2 YYDKDF (reference sequence). CDR3 residues: CATSLTQGAHTEAFF. CDR3 bases: TGTGCCACCAGTCTGACCCAGGGGGCTCACACTGAAGCTTTCTTT.

The rearrangement links TRBV7-2 to TRBJ1-2; TRBD1 agrees at 7 bases. CDR1 SGHTA and CDR2 FQGNSA come from the germline V gene. V was clipped by 5 bases and J by 4 bases; unmatched bases: 7. The CDR3 extends over 14 amino acids. Written as DNA, the CDR3 is TGTGCCAGCAGCCCCGGGACAGAGCTCTATGGCTACACCTTC. Encoded protein: CASSPGTELYGYTF. Complete variable domain (other parts from reference TRBV7-2 and TRBJ1-2): GAGVSQSPSNKVTEKGKDVELRCDPISGHTALYWYRQSLGQGLEFLIYFQGNSAPDKSGLPSDRFSAERTGGSVSTLTIQRTQQEDSAVYLCASSPGTELYGYTFGSGTRLTVV.

The chain carries TRBV11-3 and TRBJ2-1; 9 nucleotides line up with TRBD2. J lost 6 bases, V lost 1 base, and 4 bases had no gene match. The CDR3 runs 15 residues. Germline values: CDR1 SGHNT, CDR2 YENEEA. The CDR3 loop is CASSLGASGANEQFF. In DNA, the CDR3 is TGTGCCAGCAGCTTAGGGGCTAGCGGGGCCAATGAGCAGTTCTTC.